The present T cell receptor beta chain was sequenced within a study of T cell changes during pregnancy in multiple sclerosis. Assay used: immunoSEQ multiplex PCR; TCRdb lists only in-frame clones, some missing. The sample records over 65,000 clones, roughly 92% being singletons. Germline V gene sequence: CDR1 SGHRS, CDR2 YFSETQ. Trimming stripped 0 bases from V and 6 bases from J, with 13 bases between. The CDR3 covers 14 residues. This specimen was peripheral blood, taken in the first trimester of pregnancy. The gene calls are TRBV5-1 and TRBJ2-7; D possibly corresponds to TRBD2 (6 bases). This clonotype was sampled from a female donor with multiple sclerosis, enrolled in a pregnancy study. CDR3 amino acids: CASSLGDFRLEQYF. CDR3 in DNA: TGCGCCAGCAGCTTGGGGGACTTCCGGCTCGAGCAGTACTTC.